This TCR beta chain was profiled in a study of T cells in Graves' hyperthyroidism and ophthalmopathy. CDR3 size: 15 residues. Per the germline V gene, CDR1 is SGHTA and CDR2 is FQGNSA. The V and J ends lost 5 bases and 6 bases respectively, with 18 bases between them. RNA transcripts gave rise to amplified TCR beta CDR3 regions. HTBI primers were the set used in a first-round RT-PCR of the TCR CDR3. Each CDR3 protein is one row after TCRdb ran MiXCR on the multiplex PCR reads. The sample consists of 350,000 or so distinct CDR3 sequences, around a fifth of them appearing once. The clonotype comes from a woman in her forties or fifties with Graves' hyperthyroidism. Sequencing was done on a sample of blood. J is TRBJ2-3 and V is TRBV7-2, with D hard to call. The CDR3 loop reads CASSPFVTSADTQYF. CDR3 coding DNA: TGTGCCAGCAGCCCCTTTGTAACCTCCGCTGATACGCAGTATTTT.